This TCR beta chain was recovered during a study of blood T cell repertoires in COVID-19. Study as a whole: The study drew acute and convalescent COVID-19 samples from the United States, Italy and Spain. The cDNA or gDNA used as material had been derived from T cells, B-cell-depleted T cells, or PBMCs.

Only in-frame clones appear in the TCRdb table, and some are missing; sequencing was by immunoSEQ multiplex PCR. The sample holds about 400,000 clones, about 89% seen once. Per the germline V gene, CDR1 is SQVTM and CDR2 is ANQGSEA. The CDR3 loop spans 14 amino acids. Trimming took 4 bases from V and 2 from J; bases not matched to a gene: 6. Specimen: peripheral blood. This TCR derives from a man in his forties with acute or convalescent COVID-19. The genes are TRBV29-1 and TRBJ1-1; 8 bases are shared with TRBD1. The CDR3 is CSVAGDRTNTEAFF. DNA for the CDR3: TGCAGCGTTGCCGGGGACAGGACAAACACTGAAGCTTTCTTT. Together with reference TRBV29-1 and TRBJ1-1, the CDR3 gives the full variable domain: SAVISQKPSRDICQRGTSLTIQCQVDSQVTMMFWYRQQPGQSLTLIATANQGSEATYESGFVIDKFPISRPNLTFSTLTVSNMSPEDSSIYLCSVAGDRTNTEAFFGQGTRLTVV.